Each of the 19 T cell receptor beta chains below was sequenced from the same sample in a study of blood T cells in healthy people across ages. Together with a sample-barcoded 5' primer, a J-beta primer mix was included in a second PCR lasting about 6 to 11 cycles. MiXCR was run by TCRdb on the 5' RACE reads, yielding one entry per CDR3 protein. The sample lists roughly 2 million distinct CDR3 sequences; roughly 52% were seen once. Sequencing was carried out using blood. These receptors were collected from a woman aged 40-49 years in good health.

The DNA for the CDR3 is TGTGCCAGCAGTGACCGGGACAGGGGGACTCAGCCCCAGCATTTT. Amino acids: CASSDRDRGTQPQHF. This sequence joins TRBV27 and TRBJ1-5; 11 bases match TRBD1. The CDR3 is 15 residues long. V shed 5 bases, J shed 6 bases, and the junction held 6 bases outside the gene matches. The germline gives CDR1 MNHEY, CDR2 SMNVEV (reference sequence).

This clonotype was observed a few times. The chain couples TRBV10-3 to TRBJ1-2; maybe TRBD1 (6 bases). The V and J ends lost 2 bases and 4 bases respectively, with 11 bases between them. CDR1 is ENHRY, CDR2 SYGVKD, per germline. The CDR3 loop spans 14 amino acids. The CDR3 sequence is CAISEDGGGYGYTF. DNA for the CDR3: TGTGCCATCAGTGAGGACGGGGGCGGCTATGGCTACACCTTC.

This clonotype was recorded many times. This could be a read error, since a much larger clone is one nucleotide away. The V gene is TRBV7-2, the J gene TRBJ2-3, with TRBD2 identical over 7 bases. V dropped 5 bases and J dropped 2; count of bases not matched to a gene: 4. This CDR3 is built from 14 residues. Germline V lookup: CDR1 SGHTA, CDR2 FQGNSA. The chain's CDR3 is CASSARDYTDTQYF. CDR3 sequence (DNA): TGTGCCAGCAGCGCCCGGGACTACACAGATACGCAGTATTTT. The entire variable domain, with the rest obtained from reference TRBV7-2 and TRBJ2-3, is as follows: GAGVSQSPSNKVTEKGKDVELRCDPISGHTALYWYRQSLGQGLEFLIYFQGNSAPDKSGLPSDRFSAERTGGSVSTLTIQRTQQEDSAVYLCASSARDYTDTQYFGPGTRLTVL.

The CDR3 DNA is TGTGCCAGCAGCTCAAAGACAGGGGGTCAGCCCCAGCATTTT. It encodes CASSSKTGGQPQHF. The V call is TRBV7-2, the J call TRBJ1-5; 9 bases are a match to TRBD1. From germline, CDR1 is SGHTA and CDR2 FQGNSA. The CDR3 covers 14 residues. Germline trimming cut 4 bases from V and 6 bases from J; bases unmatched to any gene: 4.

The V gene is TRBV6-2 or TRBV6-3, the J gene TRBJ1-1; D perhaps matches TRBD1 (6 bases). Trimming shortened V by 0 bases and J by 4 bases, and 27 bases separated the two germline ends. Germline CDR1 and CDR2: MNHEY and SVGEGT. The CDR3 runs 20 residues. The CDR3 DNA reads as TGTGCCAGCAGTTACTCTGTTGATACCATCGCCATCACAGGGTCCACTGAAGCTTTCTTT. Amino acid sequence: CASSYSVDTIAITGSTEAFF.

V is TRBV14 and J is TRBJ2-3; 8 bases fit TRBD1. Germline V gives CDR1 SGHDN, CDR2 FVKESK. The J segment lost 1 base and the V segment lost 3 bases, leaving 6 bases of the junction unmatched. The CDR3 contains 16 residues. The CDR3 protein is CASSHRTGPGTDTQYF. The CDR3 DNA is TGTGCCAGCAGCCACCGGACAGGGCCTGGCACAGATACGCAGTATTTT.

This clonotype was detected a few times. A read error may account for a junction end that differs from germline. The CDR3 region is CASTAGRYGYTF. DNA of the CDR3: TGTGCTAGCACAGCAGGGCGGTATGGCTACACCTTC. The rearrangement links TRBV7-2 to TRBJ1-2; weak D call: TRBD1 (5 bases). Germline values: CDR1 SGHTA, CDR2 FQGNSA. The CDR3 has 12 residues.

The chain joins TRBV12-3 or TRBV12-4 to TRBJ1-5; D is unresolved. This CDR3 is built from 15 residues. V was trimmed by 1 base and J by 3 bases, leaving 10 bases between them. The CDR3 protein is CASSLVLQDNQPQHF. The CDR3 DNA follows: TGTGCCAGCAGTTTAGTGCTGCAGGACAATCAGCCCCAGCATTTT.

J is TRBJ2-5 and V is TRBV20-1, with 10 nucleotides matching TRBD2. V dropped 5 bases and J dropped 2; count of bases not matched to a gene: 8. Germline V gene data show CDR1 as DFQATT and CDR2 as SNEGSKA (reference sequence). The CDR3 consists of 15 residues. CDR3 region: CSAANSGGPQETQYF. The DNA for the CDR3 is TGCAGTGCTGCAAATAGCGGGGGGCCTCAAGAGACCCAGTACTTC.

This clonotype was counted only a few times. CDR3 coding DNA: TGCAGTGCTGGCCTTCTAGCGGGTAGCACAGATACGCAGTATTTT. It translates to CSAGLLAGSTDTQYF. This chain connects TRBV20-1 to TRBJ2-3; the match to TRBD2 covers 8 bases. Germline V lookup: CDR1 DFQATT, CDR2 SNEGSKA (reference sequence). V lost 5 bases, J lost 0 bases, and 7 bases stayed unmatched. The length of the CDR3 is 15 residues.

A few counts support this clonotype. The rearrangement uses TRBV7-2 and TRBJ2-1; a possible D gene is TRBD2 (6 bases). This CDR3 region has 12 residues. The V end was cut by 5 bases, the J end by 15 bases, with 17 bases between. CDR1 SGHTA and CDR2 FQGNSA come from the germline V gene. In DNA, the CDR3 is TGTGCCAGCAGCCGTCAATCGGGGAGGACGTTCTTC. Encoded protein: CASSRQSGRTFF.

The V call is TRBV4-1, the J call TRBJ2-3; 8 bases match TRBD2. The V segment lost 2 bases and the J segment 5 bases; nucleotides outside the gene matches: 9. The length of the CDR3 is 16 residues. CDR1 is MGHRA and CDR2 is YSYEKL in the germline V gene. CDR3 DNA sequence: TGCGCCAGCAGCCAACGAGCGGGGGTGTTTGGAGATACGCAGTATTTT. Protein: CASSQRAGVFGDTQYF.

This clonotype was counted a few times. The CDR3 spells CSAREAGTRSEQFF. CDR3 bases: TGCAGTGCTAGAGAAGCCGGGACTAGAAGCGAGCAGTTCTTC. The rearrangement joins TRBV20-1 to TRBJ2-1; 8 bases agree with TRBD2. Germline loops: CDR1 DFQATT, CDR2 SNEGSKA (reference sequence). Trimming took 0 bases from V and 10 from J; bases not matched to a gene: 8. This CDR3 has 14 residues.

In this sample, this clonotype turned up many times. The V gene is TRBV29-1, the J gene TRBJ2-7, with a possible D match to TRBD2 (7 bases). CDR1 and CDR2 (germline): SQVTM, ANQGSEA. V was shortened by 3 bases and J by 5 bases, with 17 bases between the two germline ends. This CDR3 has 14 amino acids. CDR3: CSVDGGAGPNEQYF. DNA of the CDR3: TGCAGCGTTGATGGGGGGGCAGGTCCCAACGAGCAGTACTTC.

V is TRBV13 and J is TRBJ1-1; D might be TRBD1 (5 bases). V lost 0 bases, J lost 4 bases, and 12 bases lay in between. The CDR3 consists of 15 residues. Germline loops: CDR1 PRHDT, CDR2 FYEKMQ (reference sequence). In DNA, the CDR3 is TGTGCCAGCAGCTTAGGCCGGGTCGGGGGCACTGAAGCTTTCTTT. Encoded protein: CASSLGRVGGTEAFF.

The chain has TRBV7-2 and TRBJ1-2; maybe TRBD1 (6 bases). Deletions cut 1 base from V and 7 bases from J, with 16 bases between. The CDR3 contains 15 residues. Germline CDR1 is SGHTA and CDR2 is FQGNSA. Here the CDR3 DNA reads TGTGCCAGCAGCTTAGAGAACTCCGGGACAACTGGCTACACCTTC. Protein sequence: CASSLENSGTTGYTF.

The chain combines TRBV6-5 with TRBJ1-4; no reliable D call. CDR1 and CDR2 from the germline V gene are MNHEY and SVGAGI. V was clipped by 6 bases and J by 8 bases, with 19 bases between them. CDR3 size: 15 residues. The CDR3 DNA is TGTGCCAGCAGAAGACTTGGGCGGGTGGGAGAAAAACTGTTTTTT. This encodes CASRRLGRVGEKLFF.

The chain is built from TRBV6-1 and TRBJ2-7; TRBD2 aligns across 11 bases. The J call may be faulty, since TRBJ2-5 better matches the DNA end. CDR3 length: 18 residues. Germline CDR1 reads MNHNS; CDR2 reads SASEGT. CDR3 loop: CASSEIRLAGGRAKTQYF. In DNA form, the CDR3 reads TGTGCCAGCAGTGAAATCAGGCTAGCGGGGGGCCGGGCGAAGACCCAGTACTTC.

This rearrangement joins TRBV4-1 to TRBJ2-1; 11 nucleotides line up with TRBD2. J gave up 6 bases and V 1 base, and 14 bases lay outside the gene matches. CDR1 and CDR2 from the germline V gene are MGHRA and YSYEKL. The CDR3 loop spans 19 amino acids. The chain's CDR3 is CASSQGPLPLAGVLNEQFF. The DNA of the CDR3 is TGCGCCAGCAGCCAAGGCCCCTTGCCACTAGCGGGGGTACTCAATGAGCAGTTCTTC.